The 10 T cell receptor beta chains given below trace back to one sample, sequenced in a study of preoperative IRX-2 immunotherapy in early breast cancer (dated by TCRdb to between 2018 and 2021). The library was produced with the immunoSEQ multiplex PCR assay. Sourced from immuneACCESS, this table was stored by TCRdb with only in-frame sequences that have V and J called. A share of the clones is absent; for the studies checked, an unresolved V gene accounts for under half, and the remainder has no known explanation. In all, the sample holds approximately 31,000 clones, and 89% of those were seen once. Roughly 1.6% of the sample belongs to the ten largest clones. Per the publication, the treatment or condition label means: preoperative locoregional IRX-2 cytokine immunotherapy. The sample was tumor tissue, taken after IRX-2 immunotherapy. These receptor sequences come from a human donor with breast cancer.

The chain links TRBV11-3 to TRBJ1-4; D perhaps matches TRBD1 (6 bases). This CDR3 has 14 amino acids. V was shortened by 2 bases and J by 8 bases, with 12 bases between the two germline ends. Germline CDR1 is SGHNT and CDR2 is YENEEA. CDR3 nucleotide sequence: TGTGCCAGCAGCTTATCGTTCAGGGGAGAAAAACTGTTTTTT. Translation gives CASSLSFRGEKLFF.

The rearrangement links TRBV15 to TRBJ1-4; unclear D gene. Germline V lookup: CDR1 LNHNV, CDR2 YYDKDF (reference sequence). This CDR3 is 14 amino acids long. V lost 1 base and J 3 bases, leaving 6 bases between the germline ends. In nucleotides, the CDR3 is TGTGCCACCAGCAGAGGACGGCCTAATGAAAAACTGTTTTTT. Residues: CATSRGRPNEKLFF.

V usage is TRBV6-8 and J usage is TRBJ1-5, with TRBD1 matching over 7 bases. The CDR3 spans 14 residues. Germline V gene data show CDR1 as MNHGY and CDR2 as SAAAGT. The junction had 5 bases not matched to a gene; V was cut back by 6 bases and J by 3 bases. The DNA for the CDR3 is TGTGCCAGCAGGGGACAGCTAGTCAATCAGCCCCAGCATTTT. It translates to CASRGQLVNQPQHF.

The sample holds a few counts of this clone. The CDR3 nucleotides read TGCGCCAGCAGCCAAGAAGCCAGGGGAGGAGGTCAGCCCCAGCATTTT. It specifies CASSQEARGGGQPQHF. V and J are TRBV1 and TRBJ1-5. TRBV1 is reported as a pseudogene. The CDR3 is 16 residues long.

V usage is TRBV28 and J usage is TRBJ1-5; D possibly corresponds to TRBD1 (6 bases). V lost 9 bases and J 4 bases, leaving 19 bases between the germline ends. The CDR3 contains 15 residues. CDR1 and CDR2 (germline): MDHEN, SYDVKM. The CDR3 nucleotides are TGTGCCAGTAACGACGGGGGACAACTAAATCAGCCCCAGCATTTT. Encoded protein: CASNDGGQLNQPQHF.

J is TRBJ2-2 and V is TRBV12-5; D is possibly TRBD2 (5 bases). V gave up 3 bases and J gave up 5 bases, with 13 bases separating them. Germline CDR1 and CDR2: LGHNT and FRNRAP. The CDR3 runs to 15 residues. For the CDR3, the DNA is TGTGCTAGTGGTTTAGGCGGGCAACTTACCGGGGAGCTGTTTTTT. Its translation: CASGLGGQLTGELFF.

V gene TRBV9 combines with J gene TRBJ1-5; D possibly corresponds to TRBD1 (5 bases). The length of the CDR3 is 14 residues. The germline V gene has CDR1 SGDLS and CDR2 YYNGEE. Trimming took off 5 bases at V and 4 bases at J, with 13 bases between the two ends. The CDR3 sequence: CASSGSGGNQPQHF. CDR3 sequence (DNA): TGTGCCAGCAGTGGGTCCGGGGGAAATCAGCCCCAGCATTTT.

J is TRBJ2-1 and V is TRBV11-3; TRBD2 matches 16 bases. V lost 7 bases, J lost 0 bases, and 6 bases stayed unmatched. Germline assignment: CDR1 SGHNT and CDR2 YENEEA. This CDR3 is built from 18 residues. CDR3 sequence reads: CASIVGLAGGSSYNEQFF. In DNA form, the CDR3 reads TGTGCCAGCATCGTGGGACTAGCGGGGGGGAGCTCCTACAATGAGCAGTTCTTC.

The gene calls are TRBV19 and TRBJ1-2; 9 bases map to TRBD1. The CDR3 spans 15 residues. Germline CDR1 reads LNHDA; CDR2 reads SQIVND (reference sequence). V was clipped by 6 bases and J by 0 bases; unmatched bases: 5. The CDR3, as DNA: TGTGCCAGTAGCCCGGACAGGGGATCTAACTATGGCTACACCTTC. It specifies CASSPDRGSNYGYTF.

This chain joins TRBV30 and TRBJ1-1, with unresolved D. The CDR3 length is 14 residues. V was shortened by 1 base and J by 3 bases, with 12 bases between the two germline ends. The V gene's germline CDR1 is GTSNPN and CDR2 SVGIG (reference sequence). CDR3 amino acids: CAWSGLARDTEAFF. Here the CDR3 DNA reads TGTGCCTGGAGTGGCCTGGCTCGCGACACTGAAGCTTTCTTT.